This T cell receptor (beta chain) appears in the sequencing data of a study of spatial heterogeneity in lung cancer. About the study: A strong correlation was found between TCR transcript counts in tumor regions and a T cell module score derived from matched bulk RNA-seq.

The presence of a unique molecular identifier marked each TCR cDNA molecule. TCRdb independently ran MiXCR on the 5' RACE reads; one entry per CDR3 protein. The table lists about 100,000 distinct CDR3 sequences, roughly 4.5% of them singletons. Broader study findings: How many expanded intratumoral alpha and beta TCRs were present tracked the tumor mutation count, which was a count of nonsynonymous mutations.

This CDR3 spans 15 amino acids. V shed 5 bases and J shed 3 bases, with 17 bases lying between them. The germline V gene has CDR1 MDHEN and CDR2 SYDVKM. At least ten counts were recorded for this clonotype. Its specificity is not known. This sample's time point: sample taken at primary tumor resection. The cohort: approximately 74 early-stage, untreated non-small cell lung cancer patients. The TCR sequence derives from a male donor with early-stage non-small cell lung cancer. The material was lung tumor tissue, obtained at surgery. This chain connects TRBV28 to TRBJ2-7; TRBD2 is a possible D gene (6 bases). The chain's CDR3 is CASSAPIGGIYEQYF. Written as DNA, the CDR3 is TGTGCCAGCAGTGCCCCTATTGGCGGGATCTACGAGCAGTACTTC.